This TCR beta chain was identified during a study of beta chain features in type 1 diabetes. Expressed TCRB transcripts were sequenced, since all the RNA that had been isolated was reverse transcribed. Profiling relied on immunoSEQ multiplex PCR, and the TCRdb table lists in-frame clones only, not all of them. The sample contains roughly 400,000 clones, around 16% of which appear only once. Study results and limitations: Among type 1 diabetes patients, VDJ junctions had fewer insertions and more deletions.

The CDR3 spans 14 residues. The germline V gene encodes CDR1 SEHNR and CDR2 FQNEAQ (reference sequence). V lost 5 bases and J lost 4, with 11 bases in between. A word on this clone: The target antigen is unknown.

By way of CD45RO/CCR7/CD25/CD127/CD95/CD27, the CD4+ regulatory, stem cell-like memory, central memory and naive cells were sorted. The sequenced material came from naive CD4+ T cells from blood. The chain joins TRBV7-9 to TRBJ2-2; tentatively, D is TRBD1 (6 bases). The origin of this receptor is a woman aged 18-29 years in good health. The CDR3 sequence: CASSPQGATGELFF. CDR3 in DNA: TGTGCCAGCAGCCCACAGGGAGCCACCGGGGAGCTGTTTTTT.